Reported below is one T cell receptor (beta chain). Germline CDR1 is SGHTA and CDR2 is FQGNSA. CDR3 length equals 13 residues. V was pared by 10 bases and J by 1 base, with 8 bases between. Using a J-beta primer mix together with a sample-barcoded 5' primer, a second PCR was run for about 7 to 12 cycles. MiXCR was run by TCRdb on the 5' RACE reads, yielding one entry per CDR3 protein. The table has fewer than 1,200,000 distinct CDR3 sequences, 20% to 25% seen once. The data were obtained in a study of blood T cells in healthy people across ages. This same sample was also taken into another study, of T cells of mothers and their children.

Sample: blood. The origin of this receptor is a girl aged 2-10 years in good health. The genes are TRBV7-2 and TRBJ2-6, with a possible D match to TRBD1 (6 bases). CDR3 sequence: CAIRGSGANVLTF. In DNA, the CDR3 is TGTGCCATCAGGGGATCTGGGGCCAACGTCCTGACTTTC.